This TCR beta chain was documented in a study of regulatory T cells in long-lasting Graves disease. Broader study findings: Newly diagnosed disease favored TRBV20-1 and TRBJ2-1 over persistent disease.

Assembly of TCR beta libraries relied on iRepertoire HTBI primers together with Arm-PCR of CDR3 regions. TCRdb re-derived calls from the multiplex PCR reads in MiXCR, one entry per CDR3 protein. This table has approximately 400,000 distinct CDR3 sequences, 23% appearing once. As regards this clonotype: The antigen is unknown.

V shed 7 bases and J shed 4 bases, with 19 bases lying between them. CDR1 and CDR2 (germline): SGHTA, FQGNSA. This CDR3 region has 15 residues. Time point given: persistent/refractory GD, antithyroid drugs over 5 years with positive TRAb. Generation of the TCR library employed RNA extracted from PBMCs. Patient provenance is recorded as an endocrinology department in Xi'an, China. The TCR was taken from a female donor with Graves disease. The rearrangement links TRBV7-2 to TRBJ1-1; TRBD1 might be the D (5 bases). The source material was peripheral blood mononuclear cells (PBMCs), sampled when the disease was refractory, from a patient treated with antithyroid drugs. CDR3 sequence (DNA): TGTGCCAGCACCACAACCCCCGTTGGGGGCACTGAAGCTTTCTTT. This encodes CASTTTPVGGTEAFF.